Below, one TCR beta chain is given with its context. The antigen remains unidentified. The data belong to a study of CD8 T cells in ankylosing spondylitis. Study results and limitations: The study identified a TCR beta motif of under ten highly homologous variants that appeared characteristic of ankylosing spondylitis blood.

CDR3 length: 17 amino acids. Germline values: CDR1 MGHDK, CDR2 SYGVNS. V was trimmed by 1 base and J by 4 bases, leaving 18 bases between them. TCRdb ran MiXCR on the 5' RACE reads and lists one entry per CDR3 protein. The table lists 750,000 to 850,000 distinct CDR3 sequences, about 12% of them singletons. The sequence came from a male donor with ankylosing spondylitis. Input material: blood, either unsorted or a sorted T cell fraction (not recorded which). The genes are TRBV25-1 and TRBJ2-3, with D perhaps matching TRBD2 (6 bases). The CDR3 bases are TGTGCCAGCAGTGAATGGGGACTCGTCCCAAATTCAGATACGCAGTATTTT. This gives the protein CASSEWGLVPNSDTQYF. The whole variable domain, remainder taken from reference TRBV25-1 and TRBJ2-3, is EADIYQTPRYLVIGTGKKITLECSQTMGHDKMYWYQQDPGMELHLIHYSYGVNSTEKGDLSSESTVSRIRTEHFPLTLESARPSHTSQYLCASSEWGLVPNSDTQYFGPGTRLTVL.